These 2 T cell receptor beta chains originate from one sample sequenced in a study of blood T cell repertoires in COVID-19. Sequencing was performed with immunoSEQ multiplex PCR; in TCRdb, only in-frame clones are kept and a portion is missing. Seen here are fewer than 250,000 clones, around 87% observed once, and the top ten hold approximately 2.9%. Specimen: peripheral blood. All receptors derive from a man between 60 and 75 years old with acute or convalescent COVID-19.

The rearrangement joins TRBV19 to TRBJ2-6, with 8 bases aligning to TRBD1. This CDR3 comprises 17 residues. Losses at the gene ends were 6 bases for V and 2 bases for J; bases not matched to a gene: 9. The germline V gene has CDR1 LNHDA and CDR2 SQIVND (reference sequence). The CDR3 loop reads CASSGQGRAAGANVLTF. DNA of the CDR3: TGTGCCAGTAGCGGACAGGGAAGGGCTGCTGGGGCCAACGTCCTGACTTTC.

V gene TRBV7-8 combines with J gene TRBJ2-7; 10 positions agree with TRBD1. There are 14 residues in the CDR3. After removal of 6 bases from V and 4 bases from J, the junction contained 6 bases not matched to a gene. Germline CDR1 is SGHVS and CDR2 is FQNEAQ. The CDR3 region is CASRPGTGDYEQYF. The DNA of the CDR3 is TGTGCCAGCAGACCCGGGACAGGGGATTACGAGCAGTACTTC.